One sample yielded the 12 T cell receptor beta chains listed below, sequenced in a study of CD8 T cell repertoires and HIV-1 epitope variants. These receptors have no identified antigens. The repertoire was sequenced with immunoSEQ multiplex PCR; TCRdb's copy has only in-frame clones and lacks some. The sample shows about 1,200 clones, 60% to 80% of them seen only once. Specimen: cultured CD8+ T cells derived from PBMCs. Source of these receptors: a male donor with HIV.

The chain links TRBV11-2 to TRBJ2-5; D uncertain. There are 17 residues in the CDR3. The germline V and J ends were trimmed by 0 bases and 4 bases, with 18 bases remaining between them. Germline loops: CDR1 SGHAT, CDR2 FQNNGV. The CDR3 DNA reads as TGTGCCAGCAGCTTAGAGATTTGGGGTCAGGTTGGAGAGACCCAGTACTTC. Its translation is CASSLEIWGQVGETQYF.

Only a few counts were recorded for this clone. The chain recombines TRBV4-1 with TRBJ2-2; D ambiguous. Germline values: CDR1 MGHRA, CDR2 YSYEKL. The V end lost 0 bases, the J end lost 1 base, and 3 bases lay between the germline ends. The length of the CDR3 is 14 residues. Here the CDR3 reads CASSQDGNTGELFF. In nucleotides, the CDR3 is TGCGCCAGCAGCCAAGATGGGAACACCGGGGAGCTGTTTTTT.

V gene TRBV29-1 combines with J gene TRBJ2-7; unclear D gene. The CDR3 sequence is 14 residues long. Germline values: CDR1 SQVTM, CDR2 ANQGSEA. V shed 1 base and J shed 2 bases, with 12 bases lying between them. CDR3 loop: CSVEVPGQTYEQYF. The CDR3, as DNA: TGCAGCGTTGAAGTCCCAGGCCAGACCTACGAGCAGTACTTC.

This sequence joins TRBV28 and TRBJ2-4; D might be TRBD2 (5 bases). CDR1 is MDHEN and CDR2 is SYDVKM in the germline V gene. The CDR3 has 18 amino acids. V was cut by 5 bases and J by 5 bases, with 25 bases left in between. The CDR3 sequence is CASSPITPRGQEENIQYF. As DNA, the CDR3 is TGTGCCAGCAGTCCAATTACCCCAAGAGGGCAGGAGGAAAACATTCAGTACTTC.

V is TRBV25-1 and J is TRBJ2-5, with TRBD1 matching over 12 bases. This CDR3 contains 15 residues. Per germline, CDR1 MGHDK and CDR2 SYGVNS. V was pared by 2 bases and J by 5 bases, with 3 bases of the junction left unmatched. CDR3 sequence reads: CASSEGTGGGETQYF. In DNA, the CDR3 is TGTGCCAGCAGTGAAGGGACAGGGGGCGGGGAGACCCAGTACTTC. The variable domain in full, completed from reference TRBV25-1 and TRBJ2-5, reads EADIYQTPRYLVIGTGKKITLECSQTMGHDKMYWYQQDPGMELHLIHYSYGVNSTEKGDLSSESTVSRIRTEHFPLTLESARPSHTSQYLCASSEGTGGGETQYFGPGTRLLVL.

The chain recombines TRBV4-1 with TRBJ2-3; 9 positions agree with TRBD2. Per germline, CDR1 MGHRA and CDR2 YSYEKL. The CDR3 has 18 residues. Trimming at V came to 0 bases and at J to 0 bases, leaving 7 bases not matched to a gene. DNA of the CDR3: TGCGCCAGCAGCCAAGACCCCCCTAGCGGGACTAGCACAGATACGCAGTATTTT. Protein: CASSQDPPSGTSTDTQYF.

This clone was recorded once. The chain combines TRBV28 with TRBJ2-4, with 8 nucleotides matching TRBD1. Germline V CDR1 and CDR2: MDHEN, SYDVKM. The J segment lost 9 bases and the V segment lost 6 bases, leaving 7 bases of the junction unmatched. The CDR3 covers 13 residues. CDR3 protein: CASRTFDRGIQYF. CDR3 coding DNA: TGTGCCAGCAGAACCTTCGACAGGGGCATTCAGTACTTC.

This clone was picked up a small number of times. This chain uses TRBV27 with TRBJ2-7, with TRBD2 matching over 10 bases. CDR3 length: 16 amino acids. Germline trimming cut 1 base from V and 0 bases from J; bases unmatched to any gene: 3. Germline assignment: CDR1 MNHEY and CDR2 SMNVEV (reference sequence). DNA of the CDR3: TGTGCCAGCAGTTTATTCCCTAGCGGGAGCTCCTACGAGCAGTACTTC. This sequence encodes CASSLFPSGSSYEQYF.

The chain joins TRBV4-3 to TRBJ1-1, with D perhaps matching TRBD1 (5 bases). This CDR3 comprises 15 residues. V dropped 0 bases and J dropped 4 bases, with 12 bases sitting between them. Germline V gene data show CDR1 as LGHNA and CDR2 as YSLEER. The CDR3 nucleotides are TGCGCCAGCAGCCAAGATCCTGGGGGTGGCACTGAAGCTTTCTTT. This sequence encodes CASSQDPGGGTEAFF.

The chain carries TRBV6-6 and TRBJ2-1; unclear D gene. The CDR3 loop spans 14 amino acids. V lost 2 bases to trimming and J lost 7 bases, with 12 bases between them. Per the germline V gene, CDR1 is MNHNY and CDR2 is SVGAGI (reference sequence). The DNA of the CDR3 is TGTGCCAGCAGTTACGAGCCTCGGCGGAATGAGCAGTTCTTC. The encoded protein is CASSYEPRRNEQFF.

The genes are TRBV5-6 and TRBJ2-7; the D gene is possibly TRBD1 (5 bases). Trimming left V 4 bases short and J 2 bases short, with 13 bases between. This CDR3 has 14 amino acids. Germline lookup yields CDR1 SGHDT and CDR2 YYEEEE. The CDR3 coding sequence is TGTGCCAGCAGCGACTCGACAGTTACCTACGAGCAGTACTTC. Protein: CASSDSTVTYEQYF.

This clone was recorded a few times. The chain employs TRBV19 and TRBJ2-2; TRBD2 is a possible D gene (5 bases). The CDR3 runs 17 residues. Germline CDR1 and CDR2: LNHDA and SQIVND (reference sequence). Trimming pared 4 bases from V and 0 bases from J, leaving 15 bases between. The CDR3 DNA reads TGTGCCAGTAGTAACTGGATTCAGACTACGAACACCGGGGAGCTGTTTTTT. Protein: CASSNWIQTTNTGELFF.